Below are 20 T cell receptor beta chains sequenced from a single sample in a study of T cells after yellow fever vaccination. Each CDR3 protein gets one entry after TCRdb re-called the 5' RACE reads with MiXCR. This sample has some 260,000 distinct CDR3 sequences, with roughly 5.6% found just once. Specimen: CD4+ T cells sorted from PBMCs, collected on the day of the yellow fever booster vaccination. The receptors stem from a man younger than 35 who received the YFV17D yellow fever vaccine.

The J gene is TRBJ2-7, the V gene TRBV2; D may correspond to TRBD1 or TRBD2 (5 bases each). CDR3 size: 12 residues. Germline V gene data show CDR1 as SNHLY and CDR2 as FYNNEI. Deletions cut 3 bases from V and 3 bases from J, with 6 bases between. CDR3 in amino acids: CASSERGYEQYF. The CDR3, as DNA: TGTGCCAGCAGTGAGAGGGGCTACGAGCAGTACTTC.

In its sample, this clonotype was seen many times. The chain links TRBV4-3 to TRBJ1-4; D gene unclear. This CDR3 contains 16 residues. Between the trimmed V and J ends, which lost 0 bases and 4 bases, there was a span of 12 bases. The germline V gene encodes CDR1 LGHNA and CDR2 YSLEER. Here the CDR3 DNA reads TGCGCCAGCAGCCAAGATCTGCTATCAGTTAATGAAAAACTGTTTTTT. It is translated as CASSQDLLSVNEKLFF.

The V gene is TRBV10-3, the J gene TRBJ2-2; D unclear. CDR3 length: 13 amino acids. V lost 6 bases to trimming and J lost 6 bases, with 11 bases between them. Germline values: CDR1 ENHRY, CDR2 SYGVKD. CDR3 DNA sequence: TGTGCCATCAGGGGGAAGAAGCCCGGGGAGCTGTTTTTT. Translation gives CAIRGKKPGELFF.

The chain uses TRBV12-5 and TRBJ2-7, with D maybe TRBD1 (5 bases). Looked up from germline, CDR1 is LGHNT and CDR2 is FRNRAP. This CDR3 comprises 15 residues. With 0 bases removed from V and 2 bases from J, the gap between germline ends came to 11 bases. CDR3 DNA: TGTGCTAGTGGTTTGGTTCTTACCAGGGCCTACGAGCAGTACTTC. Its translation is CASGLVLTRAYEQYF.

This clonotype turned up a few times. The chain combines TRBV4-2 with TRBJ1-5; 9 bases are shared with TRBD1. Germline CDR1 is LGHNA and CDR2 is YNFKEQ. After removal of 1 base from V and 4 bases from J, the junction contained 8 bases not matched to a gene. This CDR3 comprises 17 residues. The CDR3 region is CASSQVTTGGGNQPQHF. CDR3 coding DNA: TGTGCCAGCAGCCAAGTTACGACAGGGGGTGGAAATCAGCCCCAGCATTTT.

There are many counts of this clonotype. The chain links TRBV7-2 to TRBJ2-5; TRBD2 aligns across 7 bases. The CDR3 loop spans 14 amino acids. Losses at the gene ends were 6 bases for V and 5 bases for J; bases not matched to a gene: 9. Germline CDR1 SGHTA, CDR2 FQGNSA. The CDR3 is CASSLAVFWETQYF. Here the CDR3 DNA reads TGTGCCAGCAGTCTAGCGGTATTTTGGGAGACCCAGTACTTC. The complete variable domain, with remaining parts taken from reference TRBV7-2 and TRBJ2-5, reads GAGVSQSPSNKVTEKGKDVELRCDPISGHTALYWYRQSLGQGLEFLIYFQGNSAPDKSGLPSDRFSAERTGGSVSTLTIQRTQQEDSAVYLCASSLAVFWETQYFGPGTRLLVL.

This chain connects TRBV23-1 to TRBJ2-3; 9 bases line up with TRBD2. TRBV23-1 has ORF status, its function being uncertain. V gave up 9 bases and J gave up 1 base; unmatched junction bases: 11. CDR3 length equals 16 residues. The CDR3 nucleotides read TGCGCCAGAACGTTGTTGGAGCGGGGGGGCACAGATACGCAGTATTTT. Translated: CARTLLERGGTDTQYF.

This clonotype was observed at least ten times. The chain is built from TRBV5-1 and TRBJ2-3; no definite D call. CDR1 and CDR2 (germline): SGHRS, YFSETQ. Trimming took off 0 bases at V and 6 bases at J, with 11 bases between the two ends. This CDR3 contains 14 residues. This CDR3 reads CASSLVAAGDTQYF. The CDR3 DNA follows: TGCGCCAGCAGCTTGGTAGCTGCCGGGGATACGCAGTATTTT.

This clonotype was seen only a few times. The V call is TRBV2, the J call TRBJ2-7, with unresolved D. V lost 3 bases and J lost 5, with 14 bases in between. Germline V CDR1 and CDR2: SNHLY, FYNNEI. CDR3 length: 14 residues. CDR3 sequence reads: CASSDASRHNEQYF. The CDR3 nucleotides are TGTGCCAGCAGTGACGCCTCCAGACACAACGAGCAGTACTTC.

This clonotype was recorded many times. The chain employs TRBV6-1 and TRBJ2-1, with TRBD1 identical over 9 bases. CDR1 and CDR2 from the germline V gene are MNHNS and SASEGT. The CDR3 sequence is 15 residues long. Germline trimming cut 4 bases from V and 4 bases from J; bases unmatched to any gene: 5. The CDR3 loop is CASSAGGTGYNEQFF. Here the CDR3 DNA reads TGTGCCAGCAGTGCCGGGGGGACAGGGTACAATGAGCAGTTCTTC.

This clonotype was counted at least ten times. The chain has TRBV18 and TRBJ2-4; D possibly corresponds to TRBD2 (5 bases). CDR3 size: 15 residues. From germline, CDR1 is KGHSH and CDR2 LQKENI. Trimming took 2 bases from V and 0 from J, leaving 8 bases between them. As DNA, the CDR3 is TGTGCCAGCTCACCATCTGAGGGAGCCAAAAACATTCAGTACTTC. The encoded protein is CASSPSEGAKNIQYF.

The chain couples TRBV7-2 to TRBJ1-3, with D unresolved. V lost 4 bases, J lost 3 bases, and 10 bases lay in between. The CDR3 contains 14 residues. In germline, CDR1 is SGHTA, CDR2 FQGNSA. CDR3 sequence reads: CASSSAMFGNTIYF. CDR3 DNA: TGTGCCAGCAGCTCCGCTATGTTTGGAAACACCATATATTTT.

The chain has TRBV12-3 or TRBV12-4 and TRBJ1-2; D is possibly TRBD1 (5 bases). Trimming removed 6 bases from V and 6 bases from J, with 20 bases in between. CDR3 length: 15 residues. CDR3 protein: CASSPGGGGAHGYTF. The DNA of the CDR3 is TGTGCCAGCAGCCCCGGGGGGGGGGGTGCTCATGGCTACACCTTC.

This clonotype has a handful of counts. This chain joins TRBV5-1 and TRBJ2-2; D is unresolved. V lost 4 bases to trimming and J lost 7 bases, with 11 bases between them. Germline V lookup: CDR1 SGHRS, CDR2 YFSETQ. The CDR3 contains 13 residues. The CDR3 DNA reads TGCGCCAGCAGCGATAGTCGGAACGGGGAGCTGTTTTTT. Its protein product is CASSDSRNGELFF.

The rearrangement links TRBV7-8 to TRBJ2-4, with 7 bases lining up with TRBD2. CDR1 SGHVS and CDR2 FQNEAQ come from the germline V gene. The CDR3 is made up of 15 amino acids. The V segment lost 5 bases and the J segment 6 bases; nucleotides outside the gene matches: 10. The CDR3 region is CASSVDGRAGNIQYF. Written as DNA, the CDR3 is TGTGCCAGCAGCGTAGATGGGAGGGCCGGAAACATTCAGTACTTC. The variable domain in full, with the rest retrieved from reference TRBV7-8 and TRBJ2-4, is GAGVSQSPRYKVAKRGQDVALRCDPISGHVSLFWYQQALGQGPEFLTYFQNEAQLDKSGLPSDRFFAERPEGSVSTLKIQRTQQEDSAVYLCASSVDGRAGNIQYFGAGTRLSVL.

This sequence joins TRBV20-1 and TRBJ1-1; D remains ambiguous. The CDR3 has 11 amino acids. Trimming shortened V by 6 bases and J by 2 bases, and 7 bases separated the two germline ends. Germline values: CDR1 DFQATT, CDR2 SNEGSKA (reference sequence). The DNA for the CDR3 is TGCAGTGCGGGAGGCAACACTGAAGCTTTCTTT. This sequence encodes CSAGGNTEAFF.

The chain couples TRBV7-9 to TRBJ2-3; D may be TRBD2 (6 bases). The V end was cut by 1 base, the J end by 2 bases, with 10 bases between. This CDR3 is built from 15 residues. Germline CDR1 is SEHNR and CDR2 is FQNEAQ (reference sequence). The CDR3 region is CASSLGEVPTDTQYF. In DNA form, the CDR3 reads TGTGCCAGCAGCTTAGGGGAGGTCCCCACAGATACGCAGTATTTT.

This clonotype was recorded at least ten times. The CDR3 nucleotides are TGTGCCAGCTCACCAGAGTTCGACACTGAAGCTTTCTTT. It is translated as CASSPEFDTEAFF. The rearrangement uses TRBV18 and TRBJ1-1; D is ambiguous. V shed 2 bases and J shed 3 bases, with 7 bases lying between them. The CDR3 sequence is 13 residues long. The germline CDR1 and CDR2 sequences are KGHSH and LQKENI.

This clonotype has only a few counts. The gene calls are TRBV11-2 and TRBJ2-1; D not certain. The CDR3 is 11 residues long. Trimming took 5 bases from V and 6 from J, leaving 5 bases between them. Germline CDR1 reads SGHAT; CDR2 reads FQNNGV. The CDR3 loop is CASSIGNEQFF. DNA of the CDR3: TGTGCCAGCAGCATAGGCAATGAGCAGTTCTTC.

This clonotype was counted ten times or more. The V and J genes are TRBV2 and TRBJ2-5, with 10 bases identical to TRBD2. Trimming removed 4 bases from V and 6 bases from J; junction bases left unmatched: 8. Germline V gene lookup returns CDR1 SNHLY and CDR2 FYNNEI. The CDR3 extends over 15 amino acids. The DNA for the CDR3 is TGTGCCAGCAGTGTGGGCGAGCGGGGGGGCCAGACCCAGTACTTC. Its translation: CASSVGERGGQTQYF.